This TCR beta chain is from a study of blood T cell repertoires in COVID-19. For the study at large: From the United States, Italy and Spain came samples of acute and convalescent COVID-19. T cells, B-cell-depleted T cells, or PBMCs provided the cDNA or gDNA that served as material.

The CDR3 is made up of 15 amino acids. CDR1 is ENHRY and CDR2 is SYGVKD in the germline V gene. Trimming cost V 5 bases and J 9 bases, with 17 bases left between them. How the authors handled the data: Amplification of reference gene primers provided the estimated nucleated cell counts. Repertoires were generated with immunoSEQ multiplex PCR, while TCRdb's copy carries only in-frame clones and drops some. V and J calls and clone size are as listed in that table; D and trimming were resolved from the DNA. The sample holds 330,000 or so clones, over 85% seen once. The receptor was isolated from a woman in her fifties or sixties with COVID-19, enrolled during active disease. Specimen: peripheral blood. V gene TRBV10-3 combines with J gene TRBJ1-6, with a weak D call TRBD1 (5 bases). CDR3 nucleotides: TGTGCCATCAGTAGCAAGCCAGGGAGGATTTCACCCCTCCACTTT. Protein sequence: CAISSKPGRISPLHF.